The source of this T cell receptor (beta chain) is a study of cytomegalovirus exposure and HLA in healthy donors. At the level of the study: Genotyping showed 81% of about 370 donors falling in the Caucasian-associated ancestry cluster. Study findings and constraints: Among TCR beta chains, those listed as cytomegalovirus-associated numbered more than 150. Trimming of TCR beta V- and J-genes showed a link, identified in a later analysis, to a missense DCLRE1C variant.

A remark on this clone: The target antigen is unknown.

The germline V gene encodes CDR1 SGHDN and CDR2 FVKESK. This CDR3 comprises 14 residues. V lost 6 bases and J lost 6; bases outside the gene matches: 4. Primers: 60 Vbeta forward and 13 Jbeta reverse. Assay: immunoSEQ multiplex PCR; the TCRdb copy retains only in-frame clones and omits some. The sample has 150,000 to 200,000 clones; roughly 60% are singletons. The J gene is TRBJ2-3, the V gene TRBV14, with TRBD2 matching over 12 bases. The specimen sequenced was PBMCs. The clonotype originates from a middle-aged man in good health and CMV-seronegative. The CDR3 DNA reads as TGTGCCAGCAGGCGACTAGCGGGAGACGATACGCAGTATTTT. Amino acids: CASRRLAGDDTQYF.